Listed below are T cell receptor beta chains from one sample, sequenced in a study of blood T cell repertoires in COVID-19. The data were produced by immunoSEQ multiplex PCR, yet TCRdb's version contains in-frame clones alone and is incomplete. The table lists fewer than 350,000 clones, over 75% of them singletons. Specimen: PBMCs or T cells enriched from blood (not recorded which). These receptors originate from a man younger than 45 who had recovered from COVID-19. Both conserved end residues are trimmed from each CDR3. Each record gives: V gene, J gene, CDR3 protein.

v_call: TRBV3-1/TRBV3-2; j_call: TRBJ1-1; cdr3_aa: ASSQYQYTEAF
v_call: TRBV21-1; j_call: TRBJ2-7; cdr3_aa: ASSKRPQGESPTATYEQY
v_call: TRBV9; j_call: TRBJ1-2; cdr3_aa: ASSANEGASTNYGYT
v_call: TRBV7-2; j_call: TRBJ2-5; cdr3_aa: ASSLTRGGASETQY
v_call: TRBV11-2; j_call: TRBJ2-3; cdr3_aa: ASSSYRGRADTQY
v_call: TRBV7-2; j_call: TRBJ2-1; cdr3_aa: ASSPRGTSGVEQF
v_call: TRBV7-6; j_call: TRBJ1-2; cdr3_aa: ASSLTRGNGYT
v_call: TRBV2; j_call: TRBJ2-1; cdr3_aa: ASSASGQPYNEQF
v_call: TRBV25-1; j_call: TRBJ2-5; cdr3_aa: ASNEGRGTYQETQY
v_call: TRBV7-9; j_call: TRBJ2-7; cdr3_aa: ASSRQGTGGTYEQY
v_call: TRBV11-1; j_call: TRBJ1-5; cdr3_aa: ASSLRTNQPQH
v_call: TRBV5-1; j_call: TRBJ2-1; cdr3_aa: ASSDAGQGFHEQF
v_call: TRBV6-5; j_call: TRBJ1-2; cdr3_aa: ASSKLQGAYGYT
v_call: TRBV6-1; j_call: TRBJ1-1; cdr3_aa: ASSEALPRDTEAF
v_call: TRBV20-1; j_call: TRBJ1-2; cdr3_aa: SARWAGGYT
v_call: TRBV15; j_call: TRBJ1-1; cdr3_aa: ATSRDPPTGGKYTEAF
v_call: TRBV7-2; j_call: TRBJ1-4; cdr3_aa: ASRRGQTSTNEKLF
v_call: TRBV11-1; j_call: TRBJ2-2; cdr3_aa: ASRFDRGNGELF
v_call: TRBV10-3; j_call: TRBJ1-2; cdr3_aa: ASGRPDSNYGYT
v_call: TRBV10-3; j_call: TRBJ1-1; cdr3_aa: AIWDRRTEAF
v_call: TRBV9; j_call: TRBJ2-6; cdr3_aa: ASSVAGQGPGANVLT
v_call: TRBV6-5; j_call: TRBJ1-2; cdr3_aa: ASSLQGRTGGYT
v_call: TRBV10-3; j_call: TRBJ1-2; cdr3_aa: AIRSQQGKDYGYT
v_call: TRBV4-1; j_call: TRBJ2-3; cdr3_aa: ASSQHGQGTDTQY
v_call: TRBV5-1; j_call: TRBJ2-7; cdr3_aa: ASSPQGSGEQY
v_call: TRBV7-9; j_call: TRBJ1-3; cdr3_aa: ASSLSISGNTIY
v_call: TRBV29-1; j_call: TRBJ1-2; cdr3_aa: SVELGTGLHGYT
v_call: TRBV14; j_call: TRBJ1-5; cdr3_aa: ASSLGQGGGQPQH
v_call: TRBV19; j_call: TRBJ1-1; cdr3_aa: ASSIQGLTEAF
v_call: TRBV9; j_call: TRBJ1-3; cdr3_aa: ASSASLVAAGNTIY
v_call: TRBV2; j_call: TRBJ1-3; cdr3_aa: ASSEQGQGNTIY
v_call: TRBV3-1/TRBV3-2; j_call: TRBJ2-3; cdr3_aa: ASSHQGQGGADTQY
v_call: TRBV11-2; j_call: TRBJ2-1; cdr3_aa: ASVGRLAGGRSYNEQF
v_call: TRBV9; j_call: TRBJ2-5; cdr3_aa: ASSLGGSPTQETQY
v_call: TRBV19; j_call: TRBJ2-1; cdr3_aa: ASSSSGTMGNEQF
v_call: TRBV9; j_call: TRBJ1-3; cdr3_aa: ASSPNRGAGNTIY
v_call: TRBV29-1; j_call: TRBJ1-1; cdr3_aa: SVQQGMDTEAF
v_call: TRBV6-2/TRBV6-3; j_call: TRBJ2-7; cdr3_aa: ASSRGGDLYEQY
v_call: TRBV25-1; j_call: TRBJ2-1; cdr3_aa: ASSEWGVYNEQF
v_call: TRBV6-1; j_call: TRBJ1-3; cdr3_aa: ASSARTGAGSGNTIY
v_call: TRBV5-4; j_call: TRBJ1-1; cdr3_aa: ASSLAGTGRFTEAF
v_call: TRBV5-1; j_call: TRBJ1-4; cdr3_aa: ASSFIQGAGNEKLF
v_call: TRBV6-2/TRBV6-3; j_call: TRBJ2-7; cdr3_aa: ASSNRFGGSSYEQY
v_call: TRBV19; j_call: TRBJ1-1; cdr3_aa: ASSWRGDTEAF
v_call: TRBV6-6; j_call: TRBJ1-2; cdr3_aa: ASTPGTGDYGYT
v_call: TRBV19; j_call: TRBJ2-3; cdr3_aa: ASSDRGASTDTQY
v_call: TRBV9; j_call: TRBJ2-7; cdr3_aa: ASSPNSYEQY
v_call: TRBV6-2/TRBV6-3; j_call: TRBJ1-2; cdr3_aa: ASSYSGRKYT